This T cell receptor (beta chain) was captured by sequencing in a study of breast tumors, draining lymph nodes, adjacent tissues (dated by TCRdb to the mid-2010s). Background on the whole study: TCR beta repertoires were compared across tumor, adjacent nontumor tissue and axillary lymph nodes obtained from breast cancer patients. The study aimed to assess the relationships and possible T-cell exchange between tumor, surrounding tissue and draining lymph node repertoires in human breast cancer.

To note about this clonotype: This receptor's antigen is unknown. No per-base quality is available; no much larger clone lies one base away.

Lymph node samples came from the axillary draining lymph nodes of breast cancer patients. As encoded in the germline V gene (reference sequence), CDR1 is DFQATT while CDR2 is SNEGSKA. V is trimmed back by 6 bases and J by 6 bases, and the junction contains 14 bases that no gene match accounts for. From the cysteine up to the phenylalanine, the CDR3 has a length of 15 residues. Kept here is only the CDR3 DNA, which spans 45 bases and is read in frame from base 1. Overall study results and their limits: Tumors showed preferential V and J gene usage, and their T-cell repertoire diversity fell below that of lymph nodes yet above that of nontumor tissue. The data were judged consistent with most tumor T cells deriving from the lymph node and then expanding within tumor tissue. The conclusion that tumor T cells originate in lymph nodes was presented as consistent with a hypothesis rather than as directly demonstrated. The similarity between tumor and nontumor tissue repertoires was significantly greater in luminal-like breast cancer than in basal-like breast cancer.

The sequencing machine was an Illumina HiSeq 2000. TCR beta chain libraries were generated through multiplex PCR amplification. High-throughput sequencing was used to analyze the amplified TCR beta chain products. Through fastp at Q25 and MiXCR, TCRdb rebuilt clones from the public reads, retaining in-frame beta chains. Rows are combined by CDR3 protein, so each entry shows the most common genes and DNA. For this sample there are 150,000 to 200,000 distinct CDR3 sequences; approximately 33% appear just once. Together, the top ten hold roughly 4.3% of the sample. This sequence was found in a female donor with breast cancer. Some clones in this sample may be carry-over from other donors' samples. Source material: axillary lymph node tissue. The chain was built from TRBV20-1 and TRBJ2-1; 7 central bases correspond to TRBD2. The nucleotide sequence is TGCAGTGCCCACCCAATGGCGGGAGCATCCAATGAGCAGTTCTTC. Its protein product is CSAHPMAGASNEQFF.